The T cell receptor (beta chain) described here comes from a study of beta chain features in type 1 diabetes. Study-level findings and limits: Type 1 diabetes patients had TCRB CDR3s that were shorter (moderately but significantly so) in all four CD4+ subsets.

This clone has just a few counts. As yet, its antigen is unknown. Different DNA sequences within this sample yield the same CDR3. Investigators reverse transcribed all isolated RNA, so they sequenced expressed TCRB transcripts. Here immunoSEQ multiplex PCR was the method, and the copy in TCRdb shows in-frame clones only, minus some. The repertoire consists of 300,000 or so clones, with approximately 9.7% occurring once and the leading ten covering roughly 0.99%. V gave up 3 bases and J gave up 1 base, with 5 bases separating them. This CDR3 region has 12 residues. CDR1 and CDR2 (germline): SQVTM, ANQGSEA.

The chain combines TRBV29-1 with TRBJ2-3; D call uncertain. Specimen: central memory CD4+ T cells from blood. The TCR was taken from a man younger than 45 with type 1 diabetes. The CDR3 nucleotides read TGCAGCGTTGACCAGGGCACAGATACGCAGTATTTT. Its protein product is CSVDQGTDTQYF.